This T cell receptor (beta chain) was recovered during a study of CD8 T cells in ankylosing spondylitis. There are 15 residues in the CDR3. Germline trimming cut 3 bases from V and 6 bases from J; bases unmatched to any gene: 11. The germline gives CDR1 SGHKS, CDR2 YYEKEE (reference sequence). Study conclusions and caveats: Blood of patients with ankylosing spondylitis appeared to be characterized by a TCR beta motif of eight highly homologous variants.

In its sample, this clonotype was seen many times. Its antigen is as yet unknown. As the method for making TCR beta libraries, quantitative 5'-RACE with molecular barcodes was used. TCRdb reanalysed the 5' RACE reads using MiXCR and keeps one entry per CDR3 protein. The sample lists 450,000 to 550,000 distinct CDR3 sequences, approximately 5% occurring once. Sequenced sample: blood, either unsorted or a sorted T cell fraction (not recorded which). This TCR was sampled from a male donor with ankylosing spondylitis. V and J are TRBV5-5 and TRBJ1-1; 7 nucleotides line up with TRBD1. The CDR3 nucleotides read TGTGCCAGCAGCTCCCAGACAGGGTACTCTCCTGAAGCTTTCTTT. Its protein product is CASSSQTGYSPEAFF.